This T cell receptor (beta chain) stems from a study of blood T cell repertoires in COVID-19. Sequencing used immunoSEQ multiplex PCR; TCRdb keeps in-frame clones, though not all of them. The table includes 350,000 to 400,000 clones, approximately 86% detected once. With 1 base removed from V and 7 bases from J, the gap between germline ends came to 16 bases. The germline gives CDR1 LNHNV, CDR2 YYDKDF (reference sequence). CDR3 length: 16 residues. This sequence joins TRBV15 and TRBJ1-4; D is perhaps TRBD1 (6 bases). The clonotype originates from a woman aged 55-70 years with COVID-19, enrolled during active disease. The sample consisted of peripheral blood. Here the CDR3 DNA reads TGTGCCACCAGCAGAGTAGGGGGACCAGGGTCTGAAAAACTGTTTTTT. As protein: CATSRVGGPGSEKLFF.